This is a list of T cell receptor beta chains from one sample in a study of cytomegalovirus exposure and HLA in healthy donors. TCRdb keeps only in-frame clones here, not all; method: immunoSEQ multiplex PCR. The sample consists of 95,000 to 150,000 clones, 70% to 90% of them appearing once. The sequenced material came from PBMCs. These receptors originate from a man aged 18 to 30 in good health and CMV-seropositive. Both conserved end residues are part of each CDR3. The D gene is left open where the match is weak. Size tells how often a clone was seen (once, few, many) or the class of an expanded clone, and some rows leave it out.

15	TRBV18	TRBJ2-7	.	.	TGTGCCAGCTCACTAGGGGCGGCGAGCTCCTACGAGCAGTACTTC	CASSLGAASSYEQYF
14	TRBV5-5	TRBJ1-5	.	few	TGTGCCAGCAGTAATCTTTATAGCAATCAGCCCCAGCATTTT	CASSNLYSNQPQHF
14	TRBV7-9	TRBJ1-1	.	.	TGTGCCAGCGGGAGGGACCAATTTTCCACTGAAGCTTTCTTT	CASGRDQFSTEAFF
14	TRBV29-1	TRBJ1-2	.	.	TGCAGCGTATCCCTTCTAGTGGAGGGCTATGGCTACACCTTC	CSVSLLVEGYGYTF
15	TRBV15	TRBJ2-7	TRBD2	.	TGTGCCACCAGTGAGAGTAGCGGGGAACCCTACGAGCAGTACTTC	CATSESSGEPYEQYF
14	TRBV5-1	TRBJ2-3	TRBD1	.	TGCGCCAGCATGGGACAGTACTTCACAGATACGCAGTATTTT	CASMGQYFTDTQYF
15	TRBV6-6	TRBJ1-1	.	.	TGTGCCAGCAGTTACCCCCTGGGAGGACCATCTGAAGCTTTCTTT	CASSYPLGGPSEAFF
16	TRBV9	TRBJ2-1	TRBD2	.	TGTGCCAGCAGCGTAGTGGGGACTAGCGGGGCCAATGAGCAGTTCTTC	CASSVVGTSGANEQFF
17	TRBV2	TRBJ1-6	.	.	TGTGCCAGCAGTGATGACACCCCACGCTCCTATAATTCACCCCTCCACTTT	CASSDDTPRSYNSPLHF
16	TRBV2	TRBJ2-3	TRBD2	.	TGTGCCAGCCTAGGGGTAGCGGGGGTTGTCACAGATACGCAGTATTTT	CASLGVAGVVTDTQYF
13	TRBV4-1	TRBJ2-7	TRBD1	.	TGCGCCAGCAGCCAACCTGACAGGGACGAGCAGTACTTC	CASSQPDRDEQYF
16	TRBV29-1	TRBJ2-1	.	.	TGCAGCGTTGAAGGGGGGGGCTACTATTCCTACAATGAGCAGTTCTTC	CSVEGGGYYSYNEQFF
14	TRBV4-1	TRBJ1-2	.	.	TGCGCCAGCAGCCAATGGGGGGGCAGCTATGGCTACACCTTC	CASSQWGGSYGYTF